The 31 T cell receptor beta chains below come from one sample, sequenced in a study of molecular identifiers for immune sequencing clone quantification. TCRdb independently ran MiXCR on the PCR reads; one entry per CDR3 protein. Here the sample spans 490,000 or so distinct CDR3 sequences, about 25% being singletons. Specimen: naive CD8+ T cells from blood, with Jurkat cell RNA spiked in. Subset noted: FACS-sorted CD8+CD4-CCR7+CD45RA+ naive T cells. These receptors originate from a human donor in good health. Some libraries in this study had Jurkat cell RNA spiked in.

The gene calls are TRBV19 and TRBJ2-3, with 11 nucleotides matching TRBD2. The ends lost 3 bases at V and 5 bases at J; junction bases unmatched: 4. Germline V gene sequence: CDR1 LNHDA, CDR2 SQIVND (reference sequence). The CDR3 is made up of 15 amino acids. As DNA, the CDR3 is TGTGCCAGTAGTATCGTAGCGGGAGGGCTAGATACGCAGTATTTT. It translates to CASSIVAGGLDTQYF.

This chain joins TRBV19 and TRBJ1-4, with 8 bases fitting TRBD1. The germline V gene encodes CDR1 LNHDA and CDR2 SQIVND (reference sequence). Trimming took 6 bases from V and 8 from J; bases not matched to a gene: 5. This CDR3 region has 13 residues. The CDR3 spells CASRETGDEKLFF. DNA for the CDR3: TGTGCCAGTAGGGAGACAGGGGACGAAAAACTGTTTTTT.

The V and J genes are TRBV6-1 and TRBJ2-7; the D gene could be TRBD1 or TRBD2 (5 bases each). Germline CDR1 and CDR2: MNHNS and SASEGT. V shed 2 bases and J shed 3 bases, with 14 bases lying between them. The CDR3 spans 15 residues. The DNA of the CDR3 is TGTGCCAGCAGTGAATCAGGGACCCAACACTACGAGCAGTACTTC. Protein: CASSESGTQHYEQYF.

The chain links TRBV20-1 to TRBJ1-3, with a tentative D call TRBD1 (5 bases). This CDR3 is 15 amino acids long. V lost 6 bases to trimming and J lost 2 bases, with 17 bases between them. Germline lookup yields CDR1 DFQATT and CDR2 SNEGSKA (reference sequence). The chain's CDR3 is CSAGTSRGAGNTIYF. The CDR3 DNA reads as TGCAGTGCAGGGACCTCTCGAGGCGCTGGAAACACCATATATTTT.

In the case of this clonotype: A much larger clone lies a single base off, so this may be a read error. The chain couples TRBV7-9 to TRBJ2-7; D uncertain. From germline, CDR1 is SEHNR and CDR2 FQNEAQ (reference sequence). The CDR3 totals 16 residues. Trimming took off 5 bases at V and 7 bases at J, with 24 bases between the two ends. CDR3 coding DNA: TGTGCCAGCAGCCCAACGTGGCGAGCGCGCACTTCAGAGCAGTACTTC. The encoded protein is CASSPTWRARTSEQYF.

This clonotype was counted ten times or more. V is TRBV7-9 and J is TRBJ1-1; D ambiguous. Germline V CDR1 and CDR2: SEHNR, FQNEAQ (reference sequence). This CDR3 comprises 15 residues. V lost 5 bases to trimming and J lost 0 bases, with 13 bases between them. CDR3 sequence reads: CASSPLVFLNTEAFF. The CDR3 DNA sequence: TGTGCCAGCAGCCCTCTAGTCTTCTTGAACACTGAAGCTTTCTTT.

For this clonotype: The conserved closing phenylalanine or tryptophan is absent in this CDR3, likely reflecting a read error. This sequence joins TRBV3-1 and TRBJ2-3; 9 positions agree with TRBD1. CDR3 length: 17 amino acids. After removal of 2 bases from V and 2 bases from J, the junction contained 8 bases not matched to a gene. CDR1 is LGHDT, CDR2 YNNKEL, per germline (reference sequence). The CDR3 bases are TGTGCCAGCAGCCAATCGACAGGGGGAGCGTCCACAGATACGCAGTATCTT. Translating it yields CASSQSTGGASTDTQYL.

This clonotype has a handful of counts. This CDR3 reads CSASPRLAGGLWYF. The CDR3 coding sequence is TGCAGTGCTAGTCCAAGACTAGCGGGAGGACTCTGGTACTTC. The J gene is TRBJ2-7, the V gene TRBV20-1; 13 bases fit TRBD2. CDR1 is DFQATT and CDR2 is SNEGSKA in the germline V gene (reference sequence). The junction had 11 bases not matched to a gene; V was cut back by 3 bases and J by 12 bases. The length of the CDR3 is 14 residues.

Concerning this clonotype itself: The junction departs from germline at one end; a sequencing error may be responsible. The chain joins TRBV6-2 or TRBV6-3 to TRBJ1-2, with 8 bases lining up with TRBD1. This CDR3 comprises 13 residues. The germline V gene has CDR1 MNHEY and CDR2 SVGEGT. The CDR3 sequence is CASSYRTGNGYTF. Here the CDR3 DNA reads TGCGCCAGCAGTTACCGGACAGGGAATGGCTACACCTTC.

V gene TRBV11-2 combines with J gene TRBJ2-7, with 7 positions matching TRBD1. Germline CDR1 and CDR2: SGHAT and FQNNGV. CDR3 length: 13 amino acids. V was clipped by 3 bases and J by 4 bases; unmatched bases: 3. The CDR3 coding sequence is TGTGCCAGCAGCTTCAACAGGGGTTACGAGCAGTACTTC. The encoded protein is CASSFNRGYEQYF.

This clonotype has a count of ten or more. The chain carries TRBV29-1 and TRBJ2-4; D uncertain. The CDR3 loop spans 12 amino acids. Trimming left V 5 bases short and J 5 bases short, with 10 bases between. The V gene's germline CDR1 is SQVTM and CDR2 ANQGSEA. CDR3: CSVSGFQNIQYF. CDR3 coding DNA: TGCAGCGTTTCCGGGTTTCAAAACATTCAGTACTTC.

The gene calls are TRBV3-1 and TRBJ1-4, with D perhaps TRBD1 (5 bases). The CDR3 is 16 amino acids. Trimming left V 1 base short and J 8 bases short, with 17 bases between. Per germline, CDR1 LGHDT and CDR2 YNNKEL (reference sequence). The CDR3 region has the DNA TGTGCCAGCAGCCAAGTTAGGGGCACGGATGGCGAAAAACTGTTTTTT. This codes for CASSQVRGTDGEKLFF.

The V gene is TRBV27, the J gene TRBJ1-1; no clear D. Trimming removed 6 bases at V and 2 bases at J, with 10 bases between. The CDR3 contains 13 residues. Germline V gives CDR1 MNHEY, CDR2 SMNVEV (reference sequence). CDR3 nucleotide sequence: TGTGCCAGCAGAAGGTTGGCCAACACTGAAGCTTTCTTT. Translating it yields CASRRLANTEAFF.

The table lists this clonotype with many counts. V is TRBV6-2 or TRBV6-3 and J is TRBJ2-7; no definite D call. Trimming shortened V by 7 bases and J by 5 bases, and 18 bases separated the two germline ends. The CDR3 contains 14 residues. Germline assignment: CDR1 MNHEY and CDR2 SVGEGT. The CDR3 nucleotides are TGTGCCAGCACCCTGGACCCATTCGGGCACGAGCAGTACTTC. As protein: CASTLDPFGHEQYF.

This clonotype was picked up a small number of times. This rearrangement joins TRBV12-3 or TRBV12-4 to TRBJ1-3; possible D gene TRBD1, 6 bases. The CDR3 is 15 residues long. Trimming left V 5 bases short and J 4 bases short, with 15 bases between. The CDR3 DNA sequence: TGTGCCAGCAGTGGATACTGGGGGCCCGGAAACACCATATATTTT. Residues: CASSGYWGPGNTIYF.

This clonotype was picked up a small number of times. The rearrangement joins TRBV11-3 to TRBJ2-3; tentative D call: TRBD1 (6 bases). V was trimmed by 4 bases and J by 2 bases, leaving 10 bases between them. CDR3 length: 14 residues. CDR1 and CDR2 from the germline V gene are SGHNT and YENEEA. The CDR3 reads CASSSDSDTDTQYF. In DNA form, the CDR3 reads TGTGCCAGCAGCTCGGACAGCGACACAGATACGCAGTATTTT.

The CDR3 DNA is TGTGCCGCATCACAGGGAAGGAGCACTGAAGCTTTCTTT. It is translated as CAASQGRSTEAFF. This rearrangement joins TRBV6-6 to TRBJ1-1, with a possible D match to TRBD1 (6 bases). Germline CDR1 and CDR2: MNHNY and SVGAGI (reference sequence). The V and J ends lost 11 bases and 4 bases respectively, with 17 bases between them. CDR3 length: 13 residues.

The chain carries TRBV30 and TRBJ1-1; D is unclear. Per the germline V gene, CDR1 is GTSNPN and CDR2 is SVGIG (reference sequence). With 4 bases removed from V and 10 bases from J, the gap between germline ends came to 22 bases. This CDR3 is 14 amino acids long. CDR3 sequence: CAWTTGLEFERAFF. CDR3 coding DNA: TGTGCCTGGACCACCGGGCTTGAGTTTGAGAGAGCTTTCTTT.

V usage is TRBV18 and J usage is TRBJ2-1; TRBD1 matches 7 bases. Trimming removed 0 bases from V and 8 bases from J; junction bases left unmatched: 7. The V gene's germline CDR1 is KGHSH and CDR2 LQKENI. The CDR3 contains 15 residues. The CDR3 loop is CASSPPYNQGDEQFF. DNA for the CDR3: TGTGCCAGCTCACCACCATATAACCAGGGGGATGAGCAGTTCTTC.

This chain links TRBV6-6 with TRBJ1-1, with TRBD1 identical over 7 bases. V was clipped by 5 bases and J by 5 bases; unmatched bases: 8. The germline gives CDR1 MNHNY, CDR2 SVGAGI (reference sequence). The CDR3 is made up of 14 amino acids. CDR3 region: CASSPWDSPTEAFF. In nucleotides, the CDR3 is TGTGCCAGCAGTCCATGGGACAGCCCGACTGAAGCTTTCTTT.

Written as DNA, the CDR3 is TGTGCCAGCAGTTACACACCGGGTGGTGAGCAGTTCTTC. Its translation: CASSYTPGGEQFF. The chain couples TRBV27 to TRBJ2-1; D not resolved. This CDR3 comprises 13 residues. The V gene's germline CDR1 is MNHEY and CDR2 SMNVEV (reference sequence). The V end was cut by 4 bases, the J end by 9 bases, with 13 bases between.

The chain employs TRBV7-9 and TRBJ2-5; D ambiguous. Germline V gene data show CDR1 as SEHNR and CDR2 as FQNEAQ (reference sequence). The V gene lost 4 bases and the J gene lost 5 bases, with 20 bases spanning the gap. This CDR3 is 16 amino acids long. The CDR3 bases are TGTGCCAGCAGCTCCCCTCCCGGACCCGCGATTGAGACCCAGTACTTC. Amino acid sequence: CASSSPPGPAIETQYF.

This clonotype was observed a handful of times. This rearrangement joins TRBV7-9 to TRBJ1-1, with D uncertain. The V end lost 7 bases, the J end lost 8 bases, and 14 bases lay between the germline ends. This CDR3 spans 12 amino acids. Germline V lookup: CDR1 SEHNR, CDR2 FQNEAQ (reference sequence). CDR3 sequence (DNA): TGTGCCAGCACCTCTTGGGTAGACGAAGCTTTCTTT. Protein: CASTSWVDEAFF.

In its sample, this clonotype was seen a few times. The chain joins TRBV4-3 to TRBJ1-1; no firm D call. Between the trimmed V and J ends, which lost 3 bases and 5 bases, there was a span of 16 bases. The CDR3 is 15 amino acids. CDR1 and CDR2 from the germline V gene are LGHNA and YSLEER. Written as DNA, the CDR3 is TGCGCCAGCAGCCACGGGATGGGGAGTGGAACTGAAGCTTTCTTT. It is translated as CASSHGMGSGTEAFF.

This clonotype came up many times. The CDR3 nucleotides read TGTGCCAGCGGAGAGACAGGGACTTACGAGCAGTACTTC. Translating gives CASGETGTYEQYF. The rearrangement uses TRBV25-1 and TRBJ2-7, with D possibly TRBD1 on 7 matching bases. The CDR3 spans 13 residues. Germline CDR1 is MGHDK and CDR2 is SYGVNS. V was shortened by 8 bases and J by 4 bases, with 15 bases between the two germline ends.

This clonotype turned up a few times. The chain has TRBV6-5 and TRBJ2-1, with 9 bases lining up with TRBD1. Germline CDR1 MNHEY, CDR2 SVGAGI. The CDR3 is 15 residues long. J was trimmed by 3 bases and V by 8 bases; bases with no gene match: 8. The CDR3 sequence is CASRQDRGIYNEQFF. The DNA of the CDR3 is TGTGCCAGCCGTCAGGACAGGGGCATCTACAATGAGCAGTTCTTC.

Concerning this clonotype itself: A read error may be the cause here, since a much bigger clone is one base away. This chain links TRBV18 with TRBJ1-1; D is perhaps TRBD1 (5 bases). Per germline, CDR1 KGHSH and CDR2 LQKENI. The germline V and J ends were trimmed by 0 bases and 13 bases, with 15 bases remaining between them. This CDR3 is built from 13 residues. This CDR3 is CASSPPDNLAVFF. DNA for the CDR3: TGTGCCAGCTCACCACCGGACAATCTTGCAGTTTTCTTT.

The chain couples TRBV18 to TRBJ1-4; 7 nucleotides line up with TRBD1. The J segment lost 6 bases and the V segment lost 4 bases, leaving 5 bases of the junction unmatched. CDR3 length equals 14 residues. Per germline, CDR1 KGHSH and CDR2 LQKENI. DNA of the CDR3: TGTGCCAGCTCACGTCGGGACAGCCATGAAAAACTGTTTTTT. This encodes CASSRRDSHEKLFF.

This clonotype has a count of ten or more. The V call is TRBV7-9, the J call TRBJ2-3, with 10 bases aligning to TRBD1. Losses at the gene ends were 5 bases for V and 6 bases for J; bases not matched to a gene: 11. Germline CDR1 is SEHNR and CDR2 is FQNEAQ (reference sequence). The CDR3 covers 16 residues. In DNA, the CDR3 is TGTGCCAGCAGCCCGCGACAGGGGGCGCAAGTGGATACGCAGTATTTT. It yields the protein CASSPRQGAQVDTQYF.

The chain has TRBV9 and TRBJ2-6; 7 nucleotides align to TRBD2. From germline, CDR1 is SGDLS and CDR2 YYNGEE. The CDR3 length is 17 residues. With 4 bases clipped from V and 0 bases from J, the junction kept 7 bases outside the gene matches. Written as DNA, the CDR3 is TGTGCCAGCAGCTCCCCCCGGGGGGACTCTGGGGCCAACGTCCTGACTTTC. Translation gives CASSSPRGDSGANVLTF. The whole variable domain, remainder taken from reference TRBV9 and TRBJ2-6, is DSGVTQTPKHLITATGQRVTLRCSPRSGDLSVYWYQQSLDQGLQFLIQYYNGEERAKGNILERFSAQQFPDLHSELNLSSLELGDSALYFCASSSPRGDSGANVLTFGAGSRLTVL.

The chain has TRBV19 and TRBJ2-7; D gene ambiguous. The CDR3 consists of 14 residues. Deletions cut 0 bases from V and 8 bases from J, with 14 bases between. Germline V gene lookup returns CDR1 LNHDA and CDR2 SQIVND (reference sequence). Here the CDR3 reads CASSIDGSSKKQYF. In DNA form, the CDR3 reads TGTGCCAGTAGTATAGACGGCTCGTCAAAAAAGCAGTACTTC. Full variable domain (remainder filled in from reference TRBV19 and TRBJ2-7): DGGITQSPKYLFRKEGQNVTLSCEQNLNHDAMYWYRQDPGQGLRLIYYSQIVNDFQKGDIAEGYSVSREKKESFPLTVTSAQKNPTAFYLCASSIDGSSKKQYFGPGTRLTVT.